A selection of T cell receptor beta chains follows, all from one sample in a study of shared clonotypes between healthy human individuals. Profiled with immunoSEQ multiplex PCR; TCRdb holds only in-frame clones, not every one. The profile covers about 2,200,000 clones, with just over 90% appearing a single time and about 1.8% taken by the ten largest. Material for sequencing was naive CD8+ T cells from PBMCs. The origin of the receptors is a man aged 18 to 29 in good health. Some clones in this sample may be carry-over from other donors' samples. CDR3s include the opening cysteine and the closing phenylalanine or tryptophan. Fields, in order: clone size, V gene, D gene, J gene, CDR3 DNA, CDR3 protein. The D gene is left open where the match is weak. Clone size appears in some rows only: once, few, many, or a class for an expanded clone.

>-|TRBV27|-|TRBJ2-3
TGTGCCAGCACTCCCGGGGGCCCTACGCAGTATTTT
CASTPGGPTQYF
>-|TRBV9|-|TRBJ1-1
TGTGCCAGCAGCGGTCTCCTGGACACTGAAGCTTTCTTT
CASSGLLDTEAFF
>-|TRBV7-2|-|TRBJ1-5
TGTGCCAGCAGCTTAGATCGTATCAGGGGAGACAATCAGCCCCAGCATTTT
CASSLDRIRGDNQPQHF
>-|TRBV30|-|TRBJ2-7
TGTGCCTGGAGTGTACCTAGGGTCAGAGAGCAGTACTTC
CAWSVPRVREQYF
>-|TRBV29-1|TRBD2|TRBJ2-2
TGCAGCGTCCCCCATCGGGAGGGTAACGGGGAGCTGTTTTTT
CSVPHREGNGELFF
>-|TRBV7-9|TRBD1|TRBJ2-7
TGTGCCAGCAGCTCGGGACAGGGATCCTACGAGCAGTACTTC
CASSSGQGSYEQYF
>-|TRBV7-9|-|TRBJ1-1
TGTGCCAGCAGCACAACCGGGACTTTGAACACTGAAGCTTTCTTT
CASSTTGTLNTEAFF
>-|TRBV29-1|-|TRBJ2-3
TGCAGCGTTGAAGGCAGAGGGAACCCCAACCTAAGAGCAGATACGCAGTATTTT
CSVEGRGNPNLRADTQYF
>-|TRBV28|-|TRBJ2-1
TGTGCCAGCAGTATTATAGGAGCTGTCAATGAGCAGTTCTTC
CASSIIGAVNEQFF
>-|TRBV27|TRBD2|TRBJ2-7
TGTGCCAGCAGCGCGATGGGACTACCGCTCGAGCAGTACTTC
CASSAMGLPLEQYF
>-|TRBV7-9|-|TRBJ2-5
TGTGCCAGCAGCTTAGAGCTTCGGGAGACCCAGTACTTC
CASSLELRETQYF
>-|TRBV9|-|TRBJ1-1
TGTGCCAGCAGCGAGGGGGTCGGCACTGAAGCTTTCTTT
CASSEGVGTEAFF
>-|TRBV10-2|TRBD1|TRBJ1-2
TGCGCCAGCAGTGACAGGGGGGACTATGGCTACACCTTC
CASSDRGDYGYTF
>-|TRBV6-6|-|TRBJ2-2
TGTGCCAGCAGTTACCCTACCCGGGCCGGGGAGCTGTTTTTT
CASSYPTRAGELFF
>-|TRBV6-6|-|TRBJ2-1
TGTGCCAGCAGTTACTCGTCATTTCGAGGTGAGCAGTTCTTC
CASSYSSFRGEQFF
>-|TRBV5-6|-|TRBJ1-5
TGTGCCAGCAGCCTAAGACCAGGGGAATTGAGCAATCAGCCCCAGCATTTT
CASSLRPGELSNQPQHF
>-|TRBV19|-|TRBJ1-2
TGTGCCAGTAGTACCCGGACACGAGCAGATGGCTACACCTTC
CASSTRTRADGYTF
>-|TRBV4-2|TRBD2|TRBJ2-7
TGTGCCAGCAGCCAAGATCTTCTCCAGACTAGCGGGCTATACTCCTACGAGCAGTACTTC
CASSQDLLQTSGLYSYEQYF
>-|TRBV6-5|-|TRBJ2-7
TGTGCCAGCAGTACCAGGGGTGCCTACGAGCAGTACTTC
CASSTRGAYEQYF
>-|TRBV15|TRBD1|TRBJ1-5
TGTGCCACCAGCAGAACGGACAGGGGAAATCAGCCCCAGCATTTT
CATSRTDRGNQPQHF
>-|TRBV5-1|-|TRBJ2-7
TGCGCCAGCAGCCTGCGACAGGGAGGACCCGAGCAGTACTTC
CASSLRQGGPEQYF
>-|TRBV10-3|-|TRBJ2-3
TGTGCCATCAGTGCCCCGGGCCACCAGCAGTATTTT
CAISAPGHQQYF
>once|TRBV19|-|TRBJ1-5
TGTGCCAGCTCTCGGGACCGGTATGTCCGGCCCCAGCATTTT
CASSRDRYVRPQHF
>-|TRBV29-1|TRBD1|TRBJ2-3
TGCAGCGTTGGTGAACGGGACAGGTATCGATCCACAGATACGCAGTATTTT
CSVGERDRYRSTDTQYF
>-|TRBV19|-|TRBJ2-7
TGTGCCAGTAGCCAAAGATCCTACGAGCAGTACTTC
CASSQRSYEQYF
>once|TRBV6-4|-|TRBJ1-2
TGTGCCAGCAGGGGAGGGGACTATGGCTACACCTTC
CASRGGDYGYTF
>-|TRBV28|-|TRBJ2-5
TGTGCCAGCAGTCCCCTCTCGACAGTCCCAAGAGAGACCCAGTACTTC
CASSPLSTVPRETQYF
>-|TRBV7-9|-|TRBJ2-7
TGTGCCAGCAGCCCGAAACAGGGATACGAGCAGTACTTC
CASSPKQGYEQYF
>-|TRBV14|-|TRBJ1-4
TGTGCCAGCAGCCTCGCAGGTGCAACTAATGAAAAACTGTTTTTT
CASSLAGATNEKLFF
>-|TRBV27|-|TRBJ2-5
TGTGCCAGCAGTTTTGGAGTGACCGAACAAGAGACCCAGTACTTC
CASSFGVTEQETQYF
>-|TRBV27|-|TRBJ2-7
TGTGCCAGCAGTTTACTTGGGGGAGGGGGTCCCTACGAGCAGTACTTC
CASSLLGGGGPYEQYF
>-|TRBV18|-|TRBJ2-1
TGTGCCAGCTCACCGCCCCCCTGGGAGTCCTACAATGAGCAGTTCTTC
CASSPPPWESYNEQFF
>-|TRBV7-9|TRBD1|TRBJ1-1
TGTGCCAGCAGCGGGGGACAGGGGACCAGGACTGAAGCTTTCTTT
CASSGGQGTRTEAFF
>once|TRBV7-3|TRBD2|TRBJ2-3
TGTGCCAGCAGCCCAGTCAGCGGGAGTGCCGCAGATACGCAGTATTTT
CASSPVSGSAADTQYF
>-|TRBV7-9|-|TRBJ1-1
TGTGCCAGCAGCCACCTTGGGGGCGGAGCTTTCTTT
CASSHLGGGAFF
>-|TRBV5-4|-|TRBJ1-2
TGTGCCAGCAGCTTGGGGGTGAGGGGCTACACCTTC
CASSLGVRGYTF
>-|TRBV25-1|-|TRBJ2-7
TGTGCCAGCAGTCCACGGACCGAACTCTACGAGCAGTACTTC
CASSPRTELYEQYF
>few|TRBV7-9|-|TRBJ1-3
TGTGCCAGCGCAGTTGAACACTCTGGAAACACCATATATTTT
CASAVEHSGNTIYF
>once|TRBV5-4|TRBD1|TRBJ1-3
TGTGCCAGCAGCATCGACAGGGGAACTGGAAACACCATATATTTT
CASSIDRGTGNTIYF
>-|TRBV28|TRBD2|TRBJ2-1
TGTGCCAGCAGTAGGCTGGGGACTAGCGGGAGGGGCGGCAATGAGCAGTTCTTC
CASSRLGTSGRGGNEQFF
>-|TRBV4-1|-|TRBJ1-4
TGCGCCAGCAGCGTCCCAGGGGCAACTAATGAAAAACTGTTTTTT
CASSVPGATNEKLFF
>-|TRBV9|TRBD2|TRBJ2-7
TGTGCCAGCAGCGAAACTAGCGGGAGCTACGAGCAGTACTTC
CASSETSGSYEQYF
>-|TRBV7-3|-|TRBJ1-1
TGTGCCAGCAGCGAGGGTAACACTGAAGCTTTCTTT
CASSEGNTEAFF
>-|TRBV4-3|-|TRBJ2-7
TGCGCCAGCAGCCAAGGTCTAGGCGCCGGGGGTTCCTACGAGCAGTACTTC
CASSQGLGAGGSYEQYF
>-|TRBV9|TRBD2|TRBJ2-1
TGTGCCAGCAGCGTAGCGGGAGGTGGTAACAATGAGCAGTTCTTC
CASSVAGGGNNEQFF
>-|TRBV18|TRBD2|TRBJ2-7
TGTGCCAGCTCAGAAGCTAGCGGACCAGCCTACGAGCAGTACTTC
CASSEASGPAYEQYF
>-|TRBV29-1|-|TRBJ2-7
TGCAGCGTTTATGAGGGAAGCTCCTACGAGCAGTACTTC
CSVYEGSSYEQYF
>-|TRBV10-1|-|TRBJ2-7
TGCGCCAGCAGTGAGATTGGCTCCGAGCAGTACTTC
CASSEIGSEQYF